This section outlines one TCR beta chain sequence together with its context. Antigen: not known. The data originate from a study of blood T cells in healthy people across ages. Total RNA, at least 6 micrograms per sample, was extracted from PBMCs. A second about 7 to 11 cycle PCR used barcoded and J-beta primers. Every sample produced at least 2.5 million CDR3-containing paired-end reads. One entry per CDR3 protein results from TCRdb running MiXCR on the 5' RACE reads. The table records about 1.8 million distinct CDR3 sequences, 49% of them present only once. CDR1 MNHEY and CDR2 SVGAGI come from the germline V gene. V was pared by 10 bases and J by 0 bases, with 14 bases of the junction left unmatched. This CDR3 is 16 amino acids long. Broader study findings: More naive CD4+ cells and higher diversity marked long-lived donors relative to aged donors. With naive T cell percentage, TCR beta diversity showed a strong correlation.

The receptor was isolated from a woman aged 40 to 50 in good health. The sequencing input was blood. V usage is TRBV6-5 and J usage is TRBJ1-2, with 7 bases matching TRBD1. The CDR3 DNA follows: TGTGCCACCCGAGTATACAGGGGTGCCGCTAACTATGGCTACACCTTC. It is translated as CATRVYRGAANYGYTF.